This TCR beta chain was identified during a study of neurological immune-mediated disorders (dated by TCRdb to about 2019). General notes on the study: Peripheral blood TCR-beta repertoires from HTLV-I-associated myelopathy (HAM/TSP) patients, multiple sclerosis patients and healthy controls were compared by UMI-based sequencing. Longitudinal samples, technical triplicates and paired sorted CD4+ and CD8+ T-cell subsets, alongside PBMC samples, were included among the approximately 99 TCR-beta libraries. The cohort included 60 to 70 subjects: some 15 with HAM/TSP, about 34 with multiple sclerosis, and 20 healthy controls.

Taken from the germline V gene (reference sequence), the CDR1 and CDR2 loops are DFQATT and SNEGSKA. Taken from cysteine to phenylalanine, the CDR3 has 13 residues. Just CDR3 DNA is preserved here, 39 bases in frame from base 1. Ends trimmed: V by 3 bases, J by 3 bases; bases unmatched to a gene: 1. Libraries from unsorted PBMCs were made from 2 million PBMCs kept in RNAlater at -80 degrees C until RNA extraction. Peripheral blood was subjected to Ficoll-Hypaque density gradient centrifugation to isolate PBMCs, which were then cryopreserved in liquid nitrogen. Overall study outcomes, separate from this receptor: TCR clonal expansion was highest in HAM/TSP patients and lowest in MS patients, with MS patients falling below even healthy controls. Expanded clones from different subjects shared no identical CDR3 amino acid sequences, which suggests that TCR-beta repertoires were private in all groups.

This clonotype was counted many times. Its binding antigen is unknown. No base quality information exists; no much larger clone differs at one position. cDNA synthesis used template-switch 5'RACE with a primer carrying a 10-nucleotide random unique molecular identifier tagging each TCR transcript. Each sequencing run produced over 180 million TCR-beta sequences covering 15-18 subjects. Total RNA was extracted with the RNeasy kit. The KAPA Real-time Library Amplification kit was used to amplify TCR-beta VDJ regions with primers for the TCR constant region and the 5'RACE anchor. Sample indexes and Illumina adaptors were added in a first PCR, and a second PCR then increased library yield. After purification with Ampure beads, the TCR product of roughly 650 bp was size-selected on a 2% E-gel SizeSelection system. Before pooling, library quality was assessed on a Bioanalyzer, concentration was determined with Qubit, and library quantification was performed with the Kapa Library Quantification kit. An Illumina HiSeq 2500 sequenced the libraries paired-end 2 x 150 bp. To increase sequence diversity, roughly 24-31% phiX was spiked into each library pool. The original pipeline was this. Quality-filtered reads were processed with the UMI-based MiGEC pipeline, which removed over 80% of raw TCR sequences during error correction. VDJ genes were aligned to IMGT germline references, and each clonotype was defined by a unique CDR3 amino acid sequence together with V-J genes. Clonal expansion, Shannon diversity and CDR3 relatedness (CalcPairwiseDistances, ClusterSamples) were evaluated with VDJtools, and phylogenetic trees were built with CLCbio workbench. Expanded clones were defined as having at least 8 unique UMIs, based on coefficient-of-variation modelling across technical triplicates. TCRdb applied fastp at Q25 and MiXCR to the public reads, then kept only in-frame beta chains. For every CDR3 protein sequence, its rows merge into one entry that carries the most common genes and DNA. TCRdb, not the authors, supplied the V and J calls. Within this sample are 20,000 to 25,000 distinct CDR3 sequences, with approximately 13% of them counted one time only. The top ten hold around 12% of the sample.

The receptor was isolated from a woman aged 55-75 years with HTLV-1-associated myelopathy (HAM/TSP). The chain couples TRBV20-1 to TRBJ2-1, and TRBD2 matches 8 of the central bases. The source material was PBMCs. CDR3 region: CSASGGDYNEQFF. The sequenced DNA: TGCAGTGCTAGCGGGGGGGACTACAATGAGCAGTTCTTC.